These 18 T cell receptor beta chains share one sample of origin, sequenced in a study of shared clonotypes between healthy human individuals. The table came from immunoSEQ multiplex PCR; TCRdb's copy has only in-frame clones and leaves some out. This table has roughly 2,500,000 clones, 93% appearing once. Sequenced material: naive CD4+ T cells from PBMCs. Noted subset: CD45RA+ positively selected. These receptors all come from a man aged 18-30 years in good health. Some clones in this sample may be carry-over from other donors' samples.

The rearrangement joins TRBV7-2 to TRBJ2-7; the D gene is possibly TRBD1 (6 bases). V was pared by 5 bases and J by 5 bases, with 16 bases between. CDR1 is SGHTA and CDR2 is FQGNSA in the germline V gene. This CDR3 contains 14 residues. The CDR3 reads CASSKKRTEDEQYF. The CDR3 bases are TGTGCCAGCAGCAAAAAGCGGACAGAAGACGAGCAGTACTTC.

This clone came up once. V is TRBV11-2 and J is TRBJ2-1, with 11 nucleotides matching TRBD2. The V gene's germline CDR1 is SGHAT and CDR2 FQNNGV. CDR3 length equals 16 residues. V shed 8 bases and J 4 bases; nucleotides not matched to a gene: 10. CDR3: CASQRLAGFQYNEQFF. For the CDR3, the DNA is TGTGCCAGCCAGCGACTAGCGGGGTTTCAATACAATGAGCAGTTCTTC.

The chain couples TRBV15 to TRBJ2-5; D possibly uses TRBD1 or TRBD2 (5 bases each). Germline CDR1 reads LNHNV; CDR2 reads YYDKDF (reference sequence). The ends were cut back, 2 bases at V and 3 bases at J, with 16 bases in the middle. This CDR3 spans 16 amino acids. The CDR3 spells CATSRPPGRNEETQYF. The CDR3 DNA sequence: TGTGCCACCAGCAGACCGCCGGGACGGAACGAAGAGACCCAGTACTTC.

The rearrangement uses TRBV7-2 and TRBJ2-4, with 7 bases aligning to TRBD1. With 5 bases clipped from V and 3 bases from J, the junction kept 4 bases outside the gene matches. The CDR3 length is 14 residues. Germline V gene sequence: CDR1 SGHTA, CDR2 FQGNSA. The CDR3 coding sequence is TGTGCCAGCAGCCTGGGACAGATCAAAAACATTCAGTACTTC. This encodes CASSLGQIKNIQYF.

The rearrangement links TRBV7-2 to TRBJ2-3, with a tentative D call TRBD2 (6 bases). Looked up from germline, CDR1 is SGHTA and CDR2 is FQGNSA. This CDR3 is 14 amino acids long. V lost 2 bases and J 13 bases, leaving 19 bases between the germline ends. CDR3 coding DNA: TGTGCCAGCAGCTTAACCCGGGACTCCCAGCTCGAGTATTTT. Translated, it gives CASSLTRDSQLEYF.

The chain couples TRBV6-5 to TRBJ1-3; D gene ambiguous. Trimming left V 5 bases short and J 1 base short, with 12 bases between. Germline V lookup: CDR1 MNHEY, CDR2 SVGAGI. The CDR3 spans 15 residues. In DNA, the CDR3 is TGTGCCAGCAGTCAAGGGAGGGTGTCTGGAAACACCATATATTTT. This gives the protein CASSQGRVSGNTIYF.

The gene calls are TRBV15 and TRBJ1-4; D may be TRBD1 (6 bases). Germline loops: CDR1 LNHNV, CDR2 YYDKDF (reference sequence). Trimming stripped 1 base from V and 5 bases from J, with 11 bases between. This CDR3 comprises 15 residues. The CDR3: CATSRVTGINEKLFF. CDR3 sequence (DNA): TGTGCCACCAGCAGAGTGACAGGCATCAATGAAAAACTGTTTTTT.

In regard to this clone: At one end, the junction sequence differs from germline, possibly due to a read error. The chain recombines TRBV5-1 with TRBJ2-2, with 11 bases that match TRBD2. Germline CDR1 reads SGHRS; CDR2 reads YFSETQ. This CDR3 comprises 16 residues. CDR3 DNA: TGCGCCAGCAGCTCCGGGACTAGCGGTTACGCCGGGGAGTTGTTTTTT. This sequence encodes CASSSGTSGYAGELFF.

As concerns this clone: Other nucleotide sequences from this sample produce the same CDR3. The chain combines TRBV5-1 with TRBJ2-5; D ambiguous. V lost 2 bases, J lost 5 bases, and 10 bases lay in between. The CDR3 runs to 13 residues. Germline V gene lookup returns CDR1 SGHRS and CDR2 YFSETQ. The CDR3, as DNA: TGCGCCAGCAGCTTAAGTGGGAAGGAGACCCAGTACTTC. Translation gives CASSLSGKETQYF.

The rearrangement uses TRBV11-3 and TRBJ2-1; D not certain. Trimming stripped 4 bases from V and 6 bases from J, with 13 bases between. The CDR3 sequence is 14 residues long. Per germline, CDR1 SGHNT and CDR2 YENEEA. The CDR3 coding sequence is TGTGCCAGCAGCTGGGCCGGCGACGGCAATGAGCAGTTCTTC. This translates into CASSWAGDGNEQFF.

The chain carries TRBV11-3 and TRBJ2-5; no firm D call. V lost 5 bases and J lost 0, with 10 bases in between. From germline, CDR1 is SGHNT and CDR2 YENEEA. The CDR3 covers 14 residues. The CDR3 sequence is CASSLTANQETQYF. The CDR3 DNA is TGTGCCAGCAGCCTAACAGCAAACCAAGAGACCCAGTACTTC.

The chain carries TRBV6-1 and TRBJ2-5; D unresolved. The DNA end is a closer match to TRBJ2-7, so the J assignment may be wrong. CDR3 length: 12 amino acids. Germline values: CDR1 MNHNS, CDR2 SASEGT. CDR3 residues: CASCLGSYEQYF. CDR3 in DNA: TGTGCCAGCTGCCTAGGGTCCTACGAGCAGTACTTC.

J is TRBJ1-4 and V is TRBV7-6; 12 bases align to TRBD1. There are 14 residues in the CDR3. The V gene end was trimmed by 5 bases and the J gene end by 10 bases; junction bases not matched to a gene: 5. CDR1 and CDR2 (germline): SGHVS, FNYEAQ. CDR3 coding DNA: TGTGCCAGCAGCCTCGGGACAGGGGGCGGAAAACTGTTTTTT. This gives the protein CASSLGTGGGKLFF. The whole variable domain, filled in from reference TRBV7-6 and TRBJ1-4, reads GAGVSQSPRYKVTKRGQDVALRCDPISGHVSLYWYRQALGQGPEFLTYFNYEAQQDKSGLPNDRFSAERPEGSISTLTIQRTEQRDSAMYRCASSLGTGGGKLFFGSGTQLSVL.

The chain recombines TRBV4-2 with TRBJ1-5; a weak D match, TRBD1 (6 bases). Germline lookup yields CDR1 LGHNA and CDR2 YNFKEQ. This CDR3 has 15 amino acids. V was shortened by 4 bases and J by 1 base, with 11 bases between the two germline ends. The CDR3 DNA sequence: TGTGCCAGCAGCCCGTCCAGGGGAAGCAATCAGCCCCAGCATTTT. This codes for CASSPSRGSNQPQHF.

This sequence joins TRBV19 and TRBJ1-2; D is ambiguous. Germline CDR1 reads LNHDA; CDR2 reads SQIVND (reference sequence). CDR3 length: 13 amino acids. Trimming removed 6 bases at V and 7 bases at J, with 15 bases between. The CDR3 sequence: CASRTGDMGGYTF. The CDR3 DNA is TGTGCCAGTAGGACCGGGGATATGGGTGGCTACACCTTC.

The chain is built from TRBV7-2 and TRBJ2-6; D gene uncertain. This CDR3 region has 15 residues. CDR1 is SGHTA, CDR2 FQGNSA, per germline. With 5 bases removed from V and 1 base from J, the gap between germline ends came to 9 bases. The CDR3 DNA is TGTGCCAGCAGCCACGGGCCTTCTGGGGCCAACGTCCTGACTTTC. Translation: CASSHGPSGANVLTF.

The V call is TRBV6-5, the J call TRBJ1-4; D is undetermined. Germline-derived CDR1 and CDR2 are MNHEY and SVGAGI. Trimming pared 6 bases from V and 8 bases from J, leaving 19 bases between. The CDR3 runs 15 residues. The CDR3 region has the DNA TGTGCCAGCAGCAGGACTCCCACAAAAGGAGAAAAACTGTTTTTT. Its protein product is CASSRTPTKGEKLFF.

The chain recombines TRBV25-1 with TRBJ2-7; TRBD2 aligns across 9 bases. The trim removed 3 bases at V and 3 bases at J, leaving 6 bases unmatched. The CDR3 covers 15 residues. The germline gives CDR1 MGHDK, CDR2 SYGVNS. The CDR3 DNA reads TGTGCCAGCAGTGATTACAGCGGGGGGATCTACGAGCAGTACTTC. This sequence encodes CASSDYSGGIYEQYF.